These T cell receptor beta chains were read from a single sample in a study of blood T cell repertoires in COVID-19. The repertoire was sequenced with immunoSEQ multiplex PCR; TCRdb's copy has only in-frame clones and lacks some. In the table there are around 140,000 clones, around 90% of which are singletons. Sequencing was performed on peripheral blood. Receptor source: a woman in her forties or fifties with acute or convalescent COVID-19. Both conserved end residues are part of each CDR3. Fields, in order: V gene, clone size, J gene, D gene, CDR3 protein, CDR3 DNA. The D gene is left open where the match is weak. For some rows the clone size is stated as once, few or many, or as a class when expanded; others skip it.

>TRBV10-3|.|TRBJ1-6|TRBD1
CAISESVKGDRDSPLHF
TGTGCCATCAGTGAGTCGGTAAAGGGGGACAGGGATTCACCCCTCCACTTT
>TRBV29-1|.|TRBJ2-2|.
CSGGQNTGELFF
TGCAGCGGGGGACAGAACACCGGGGAGCTGTTTTTT
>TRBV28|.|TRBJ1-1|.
CASSFGGARTEAFF
TGTGCCAGCAGTTTCGGGGGGGCGCGAACTGAAGCTTTCTTT
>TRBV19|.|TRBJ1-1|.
CASSIQSGNTEAFF
TGTGCCAGTAGTATACAATCCGGGAACACTGAAGCTTTCTTT
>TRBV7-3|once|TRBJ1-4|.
CASSPTGATNEKLFF
TGTGCCAGCAGTCCCACAGGTGCAACTAATGAAAAACTGTTTTTT
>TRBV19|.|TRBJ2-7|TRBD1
CASSVPGTGGLYEQYF
TGTGCCAGTAGTGTTCCCGGGACAGGGGGCCTCTACGAGCAGTACTTC
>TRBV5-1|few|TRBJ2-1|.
CASSLGDHNEQFF
TGCGCCAGCAGCTTAGGGGATCACAATGAGCAGTTCTTC
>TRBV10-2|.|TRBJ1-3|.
CASSEFNVFSGNTIYF
TGCGCCAGCAGTGAGTTTAATGTATTCTCTGGAAACACCATATATTTT
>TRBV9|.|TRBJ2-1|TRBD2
CASSVGGLAAINEQFF
TGTGCCAGCAGCGTGGGGGGACTAGCGGCGATCAATGAGCAGTTCTTC
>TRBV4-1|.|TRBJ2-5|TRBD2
CASSQDPFREGQETQYF
TGCGCCAGCAGCCAGGACCCCTTTCGGGAGGGTCAAGAGACCCAGTACTTC
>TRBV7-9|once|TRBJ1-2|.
CASSKTISDGYTF
TGTGCCAGCAGCAAGACAATTAGTGATGGCTACACCTTC
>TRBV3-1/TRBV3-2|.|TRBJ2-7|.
CASSAPHLGFYEQYF
TGTGCCAGCAGCGCCCCCCACTTGGGCTTCTACGAGCAGTACTTC
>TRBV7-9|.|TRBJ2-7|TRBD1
CASSQGTGAYEQYF
TGTGCCAGCAGCCAAGGGACAGGGGCCTACGAGCAGTACTTC
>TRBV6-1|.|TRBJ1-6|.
CASSVGGGWDNSPLHF
TGTGCCAGCAGTGTCGGGGGAGGTTGGGATAATTCACCCCTCCACTTT
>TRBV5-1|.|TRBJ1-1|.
CASSLGARTAQPNTEAFF
TGCGCCAGCAGCTTGGGGGCCAGGACAGCCCAGCCCAACACTGAAGCTTTCTTT
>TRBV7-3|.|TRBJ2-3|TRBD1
CASSLGDSFMMDTQYF
TGTGCCAGCAGCCTCGGGGACAGCTTCATGATGGATACGCAGTATTTT
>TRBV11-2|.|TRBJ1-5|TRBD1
CASSLVGDRGLNQPQHF
TGTGCCAGCAGCTTAGTGGGGGACAGGGGGCTGAATCAGCCCCAGCATTTT
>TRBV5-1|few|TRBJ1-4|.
CASSPAGPGEKLFF
TGCGCCAGCAGCCCCGCGGGGCCGGGTGAAAAACTGTTTTTT
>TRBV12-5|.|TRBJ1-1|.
CASGLVHGNMGRKGTEAFF
TGTGCTAGTGGTTTGGTACATGGGAACATGGGGCGAAAAGGCACTGAAGCTTTCTTT
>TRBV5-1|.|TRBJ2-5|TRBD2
CASSFVGLAGQETQYF
TGCGCCAGCAGCTTCGTGGGACTAGCGGGCCAAGAGACCCAGTACTTC
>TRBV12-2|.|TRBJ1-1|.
CASRLQAFF
TGTGCAAGTCGCCTTCAAGCTTTCTTT
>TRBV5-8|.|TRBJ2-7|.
CASSSQGFRGDEQYF
TGTGCCAGCAGCTCACAGGGTTTTCGAGGCGACGAGCAGTACTTC
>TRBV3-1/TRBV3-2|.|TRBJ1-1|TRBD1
CASSPGTGRGEAFF
TGTGCCAGCAGCCCCGGGACAGGAAGGGGTGAAGCTTTCTTT
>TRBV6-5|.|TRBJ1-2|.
CASSLSRGRGYTF
TGTGCCAGCAGTTTAAGCAGGGGTCGGGGCTACACCTTC
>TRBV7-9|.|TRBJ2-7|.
CASSLVAATYEQYF
TGTGCCAGCAGCTTAGTAGCTGCTACCTACGAGCAGTACTTC
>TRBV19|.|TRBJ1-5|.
CASSADSKPQPQHF
TGTGCCAGTAGTGCGGACTCGAAACCCCAGCCCCAGCATTTT
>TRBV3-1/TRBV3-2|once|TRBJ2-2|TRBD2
CASSLFSGDTGELFF
TGTGCCAGCAGCCTTTTTAGCGGGGACACCGGGGAGCTGTTTTTT
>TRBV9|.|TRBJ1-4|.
CASSVEGGRREKLFF
TGTGCCAGCAGCGTAGAGGGGGGGAGAAGGGAAAAACTGTTTTTT
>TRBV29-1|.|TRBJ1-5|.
CSVGGGNNQPQHF
TGCAGCGTTGGTGGAGGAAACAATCAGCCCCAGCATTTT
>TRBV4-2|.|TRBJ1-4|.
CASSQGEGLNEKLFF
TGTGCCAGCAGCCAAGGGGAGGGACTTAATGAAAAACTGTTTTTT
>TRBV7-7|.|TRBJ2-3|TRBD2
CASSPGLAGVADTQYF
TGTGCTAGCAGCCCGGGACTAGCGGGAGTTGCAGATACGCAGTATTTT
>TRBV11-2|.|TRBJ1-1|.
CASSVDWNRAWKAFF
TGTGCCAGCAGCGTAGACTGGAACAGGGCGTGGAAAGCTTTCTTT
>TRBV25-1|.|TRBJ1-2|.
CASSAPAGEDGYGYTF
TGTGCCAGCAGTGCTCCCGCTGGGGAGGATGGTTATGGCTACACCTTC
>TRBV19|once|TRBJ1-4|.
CASSRDGGDEKLFF
TGTGCCAGTAGCAGGGATGGTGGGGATGAAAAACTGTTTTTT
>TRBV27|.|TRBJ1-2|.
CASSLSGRGYGYTF
TGTGCCAGCAGTTTATCTGGTAGGGGCTATGGCTACACCTTC
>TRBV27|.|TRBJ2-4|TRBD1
CASSRQGADIQYF
TGTGCCAGCTCCCGACAGGGGGCGGACATTCAGTACTTC
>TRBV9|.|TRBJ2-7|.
CASSVDGGITSYEQYF
TGTGCCAGCAGCGTAGATGGAGGGATTACGTCCTACGAGCAGTACTTC
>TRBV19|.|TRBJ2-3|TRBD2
CASNLAATDTQYF
TGTGCCAGTAACCTAGCGGCCACAGATACGCAGTATTTT
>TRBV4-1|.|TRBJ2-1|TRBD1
CASSQDSRGLYNEQFF
TGCGCCAGCAGCCAAGATAGCAGGGGGCTTTACAATGAGCAGTTCTTC
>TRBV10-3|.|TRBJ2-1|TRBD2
CAISEDSGGNNEQFF
TGTGCCATCAGTGAGGATAGCGGGGGGAACAATGAGCAGTTCTTC
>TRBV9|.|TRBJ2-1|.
CASSVGAQLPSDEQFF
TGTGCCAGCAGCGTGGGGGCCCAACTCCCGAGCGATGAGCAGTTCTTC
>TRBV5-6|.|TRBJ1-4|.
CASSLVAEPEKLFF
TGTGCCAGCAGCTTGGTGGCAGAACCTGAAAAACTGTTTTTT
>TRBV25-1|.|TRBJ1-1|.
CASSESGRGPEAFF
TGTGCCAGCAGTGAATCGGGCAGGGGCCCTGAAGCTTTCTTT
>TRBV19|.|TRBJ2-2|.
CASRERANTGELFF
TGTGCCAGTCGGGAGCGGGCGAACACCGGGGAGCTGTTTTTT
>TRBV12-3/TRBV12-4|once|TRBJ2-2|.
CASSFVPGELFF
TGTGCCAGCAGTTTCGTCCCCGGGGAGCTGTTTTTT
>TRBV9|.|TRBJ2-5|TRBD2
CASSVGGRVETQYF
TGTGCCAGCAGCGTAGGCGGGAGGGTAGAGACCCAGTACTTC
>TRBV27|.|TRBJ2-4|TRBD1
CASSSGPGQRAKNIQYF
TGTGCCAGCAGTTCCGGCCCGGGACAGAGAGCCAAAAACATTCAGTACTTC
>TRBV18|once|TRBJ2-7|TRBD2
CASTQTSGGRYEQYF
TGTGCCAGCACCCAGACTAGCGGGGGCCGATACGAGCAGTACTTC
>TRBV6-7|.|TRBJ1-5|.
CASSYLSSSNQPQHF
TGTGCCAGCAGTTACCTGTCGAGTAGCAATCAGCCCCAGCATTTT
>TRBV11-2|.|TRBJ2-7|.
CASSSPGWGPNYEQYF
TGTGCCAGCAGCTCCCCTGGGTGGGGGCCAAACTACGAGCAGTACTTC
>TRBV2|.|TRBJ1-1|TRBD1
CASSATGKRTEAFF
TGTGCCAGCAGTGCGACAGGGAAGCGCACTGAAGCTTTCTTT
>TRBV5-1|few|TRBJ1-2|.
CASSEGQPANYGYTF
TGCGCCAGCAGTGAAGGACAGCCAGCTAACTATGGCTACACCTTC
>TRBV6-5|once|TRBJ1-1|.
CASLGGTVEAFF
TGTGCCAGCCTGGGGGGGACGGTTGAAGCTTTCTTT
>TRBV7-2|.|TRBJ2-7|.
CASSLVGAGYEQYF
TGTGCCAGCAGCTTAGTGGGGGCCGGCTACGAGCAGTACTTC
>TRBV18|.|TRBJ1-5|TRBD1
CASSSQGPDGQPQHF
TGTGCCAGCTCATCACAGGGGCCGGACGGGCAGCCCCAGCATTTT